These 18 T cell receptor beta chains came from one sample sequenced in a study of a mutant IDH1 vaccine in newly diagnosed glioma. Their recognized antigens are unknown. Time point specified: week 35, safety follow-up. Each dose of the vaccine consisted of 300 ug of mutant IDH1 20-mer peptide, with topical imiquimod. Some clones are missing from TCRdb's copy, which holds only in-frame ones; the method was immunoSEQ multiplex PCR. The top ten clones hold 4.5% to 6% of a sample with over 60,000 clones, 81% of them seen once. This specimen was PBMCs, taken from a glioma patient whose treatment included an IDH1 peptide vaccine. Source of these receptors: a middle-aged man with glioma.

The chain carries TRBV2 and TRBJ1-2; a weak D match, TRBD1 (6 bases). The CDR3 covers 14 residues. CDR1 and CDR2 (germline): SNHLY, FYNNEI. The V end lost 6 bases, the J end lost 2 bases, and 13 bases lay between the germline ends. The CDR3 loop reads CASREWGLNYGYTF. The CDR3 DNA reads TGTGCCAGCAGAGAATGGGGGCTCAACTATGGCTACACCTTC.

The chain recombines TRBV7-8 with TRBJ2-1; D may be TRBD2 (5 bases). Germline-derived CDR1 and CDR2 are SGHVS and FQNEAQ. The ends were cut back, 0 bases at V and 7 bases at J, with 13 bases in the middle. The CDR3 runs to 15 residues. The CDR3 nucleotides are TGTGCCAGCAGCTTAGCCCACGGGGTGCCTAATGAGCAGTTCTTC. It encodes CASSLAHGVPNEQFF.

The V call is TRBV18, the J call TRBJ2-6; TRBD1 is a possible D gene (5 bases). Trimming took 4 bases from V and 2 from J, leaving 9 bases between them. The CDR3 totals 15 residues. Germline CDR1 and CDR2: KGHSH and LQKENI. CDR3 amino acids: CASSLRAPGANVLTF. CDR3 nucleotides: TGTGCCAGCTCACTCAGGGCGCCTGGGGCCAACGTCCTGACTTTC. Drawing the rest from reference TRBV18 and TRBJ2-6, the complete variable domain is NAGVMQNPRHLVRRRGQEARLRCSPMKGHSHVYWYRQLPEEGLKFMVYLQKENIIDESGMPKERFSAEFPKEGPSILRIQQVVRGDSAAYFCASSLRAPGANVLTFGAGSRLTVL.

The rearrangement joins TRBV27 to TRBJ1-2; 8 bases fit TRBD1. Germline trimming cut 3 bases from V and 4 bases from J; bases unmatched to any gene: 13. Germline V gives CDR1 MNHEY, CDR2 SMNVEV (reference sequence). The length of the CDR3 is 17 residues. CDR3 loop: CASSFLRGRGYIYGYTF. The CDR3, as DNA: TGTGCCAGCAGTTTCCTCAGGGGGCGCGGGTATATCTATGGCTACACCTTC.

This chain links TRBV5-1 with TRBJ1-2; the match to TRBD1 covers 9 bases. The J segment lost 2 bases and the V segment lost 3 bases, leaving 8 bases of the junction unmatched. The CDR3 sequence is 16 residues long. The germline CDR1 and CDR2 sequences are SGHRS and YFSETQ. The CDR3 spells CASSWGPTGGNYGYTF. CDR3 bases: TGCGCCAGCAGCTGGGGTCCTACAGGGGGCAACTATGGCTACACCTTC.

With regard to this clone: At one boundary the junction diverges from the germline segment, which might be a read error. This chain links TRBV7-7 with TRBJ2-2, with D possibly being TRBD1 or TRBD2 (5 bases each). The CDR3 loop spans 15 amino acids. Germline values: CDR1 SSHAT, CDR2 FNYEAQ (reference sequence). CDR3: CASSLRGKGTGELFF. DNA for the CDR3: TGTGCTAGCAGCCTTCGGGGCAAAGGAACCGGGGAGCTGTTTTTT.

The CDR3 protein is CASTWTSGDNEQFF. The CDR3 DNA is TGTGCCAGCACCTGGACTAGCGGGGACAATGAGCAGTTCTTC. The chain carries TRBV9 and TRBJ2-1; TRBD2 agrees at 12 bases. The V segment lost 6 bases and the J segment 5 bases; nucleotides outside the gene matches: 3. The CDR3 sequence is 14 residues long. In germline, CDR1 is SGDLS, CDR2 YYNGEE.

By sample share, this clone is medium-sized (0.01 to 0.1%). DNA of the CDR3: TGTGCCAGCAGTCCGGGACAACGGGAGACCCAGTACTTC. Translation gives CASSPGQRETQYF. The gene calls are TRBV27 and TRBJ2-5; a possible D gene is TRBD1 (6 bases). Germline V gene sequence: CDR1 MNHEY, CDR2 SMNVEV (reference sequence). The V end was cut by 5 bases, the J end by 5 bases, with 12 bases between. This CDR3 comprises 13 residues.

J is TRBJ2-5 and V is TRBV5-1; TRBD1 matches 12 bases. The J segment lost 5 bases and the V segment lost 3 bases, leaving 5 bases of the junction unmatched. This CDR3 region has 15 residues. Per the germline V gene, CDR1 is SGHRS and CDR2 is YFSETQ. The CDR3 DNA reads TGCGCCAGCAGCTGGGGACAGGGGGCTGTGGAGACCCAGTACTTC. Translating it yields CASSWGQGAVETQYF. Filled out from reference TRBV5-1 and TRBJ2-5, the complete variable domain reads KAGVTQTPRYLIKTRGQQVTLSCSPISGHRSVSWYQQTPGQGLQFLFEYFSETQRNKGNFPGRFSGRQFSNSRSEMNVSTLELGDSALYLCASSWGQGAVETQYFGPGTRLLVL.

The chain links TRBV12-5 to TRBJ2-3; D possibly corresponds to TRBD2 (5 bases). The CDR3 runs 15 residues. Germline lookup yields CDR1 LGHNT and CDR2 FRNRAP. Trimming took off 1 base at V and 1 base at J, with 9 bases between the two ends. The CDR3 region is CASGLGTGGTDTQYF. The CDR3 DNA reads TGTGCTAGTGGTTTGGGGACTGGGGGCACAGATACGCAGTATTTT.

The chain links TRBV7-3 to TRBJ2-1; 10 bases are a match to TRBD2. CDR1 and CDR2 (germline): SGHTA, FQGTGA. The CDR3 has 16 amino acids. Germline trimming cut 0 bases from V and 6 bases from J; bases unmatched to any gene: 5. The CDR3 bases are TGTGCCAGCAGCTTAACGTCGACTAGCGGGTTCAATGAGCAGTTCTTC. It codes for CASSLTSTSGFNEQFF.

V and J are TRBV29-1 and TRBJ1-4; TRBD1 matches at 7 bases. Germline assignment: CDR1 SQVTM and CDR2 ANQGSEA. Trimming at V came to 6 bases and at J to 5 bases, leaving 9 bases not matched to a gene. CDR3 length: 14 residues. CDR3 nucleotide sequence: TGCAGCGTCAGCCGGGACAGCAAAAATGAAAAACTGTTTTTT. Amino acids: CSVSRDSKNEKLFF.

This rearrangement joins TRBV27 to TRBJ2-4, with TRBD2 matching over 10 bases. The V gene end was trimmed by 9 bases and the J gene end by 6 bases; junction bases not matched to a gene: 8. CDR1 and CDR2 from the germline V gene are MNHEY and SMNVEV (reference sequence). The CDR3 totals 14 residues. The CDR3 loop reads CASRAGGPVNIQYF. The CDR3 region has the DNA TGTGCCAGTAGAGCGGGGGGGCCTGTAAACATTCAGTACTTC.

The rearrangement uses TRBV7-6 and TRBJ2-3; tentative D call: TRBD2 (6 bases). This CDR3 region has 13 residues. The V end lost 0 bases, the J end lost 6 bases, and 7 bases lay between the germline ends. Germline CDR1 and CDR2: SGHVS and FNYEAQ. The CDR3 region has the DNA TGTGCCAGCAGCTTAGCGGCGGGGGATACGCAGTATTTT. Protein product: CASSLAAGDTQYF.

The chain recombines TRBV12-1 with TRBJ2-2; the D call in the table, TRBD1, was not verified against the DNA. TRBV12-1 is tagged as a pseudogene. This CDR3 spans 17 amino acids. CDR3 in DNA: TGTGCCAGCAGCACTCCTGAGGGGACAGGGAACACCGGGGAGCTGTTTTTT. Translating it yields CASSTPEGTGNTGELFF.

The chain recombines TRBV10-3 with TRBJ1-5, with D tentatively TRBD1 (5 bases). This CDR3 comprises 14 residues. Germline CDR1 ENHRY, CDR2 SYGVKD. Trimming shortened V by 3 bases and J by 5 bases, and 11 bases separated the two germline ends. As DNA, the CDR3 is TGTGCCATCAGTGAATGGGGGGGGGATCAGCCCCAGCATTTT. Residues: CAISEWGGDQPQHF.

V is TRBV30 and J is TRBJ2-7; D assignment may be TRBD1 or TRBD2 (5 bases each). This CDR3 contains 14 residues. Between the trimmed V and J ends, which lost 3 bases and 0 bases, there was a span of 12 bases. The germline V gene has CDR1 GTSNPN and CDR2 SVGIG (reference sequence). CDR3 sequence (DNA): TGTGCCTGGAGGAGGGACGGTCTCTCCTACGAGCAGTACTTC. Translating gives CAWRRDGLSYEQYF.

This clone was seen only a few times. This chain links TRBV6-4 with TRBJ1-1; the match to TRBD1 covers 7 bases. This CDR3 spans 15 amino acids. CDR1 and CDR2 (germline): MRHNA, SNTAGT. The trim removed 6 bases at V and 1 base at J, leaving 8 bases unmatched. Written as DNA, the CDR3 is TGTGCCAGCAGACTATCGGGACAGACGAACACTGAAGCTTTCTTT. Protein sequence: CASRLSGQTNTEAFF.